The present T cell receptor (beta chain) was sequenced within a study of identical twins. A word on this clonotype: Its antigen is undetermined.

Carrying unique molecular identifiers, the cDNA also gained a universal primer site through template switching. TCRdb re-analysed the 5' RACE reads in MiXCR, keeping a single row per CDR3 protein. The sample has under 1 million distinct CDR3 sequences; 12% are singletons. The CDR3 loop spans 12 amino acids. Germline assignment: CDR1 DFQATT and CDR2 SNEGSKA (reference sequence). V lost 6 bases and J lost 5, with 13 bases in between. General study findings and limits: With beta out-of-frame sequences, excess sharing by twins was weaker. Models, which agreed with sharing between unrelated individuals, nonetheless underestimated the out-of-frame TCR alpha sharing seen in monozygotic twins.

The data were also submitted as part of a second study, on yellow fever vaccine responses in identical twins.

The rearrangement uses TRBV20-1 and TRBJ2-5, with a tentative D call TRBD2 (6 bases). This TCR derives from a woman aged 18 to 35 in good health. The sample taken for sequencing was PBMCs. The CDR3 coding sequence is TGCAGTGCGCACGACGGGGGTGAGACCCAGTACTTC. Protein product: CSAHDGGETQYF.